These T cell receptor beta chains were read from a single sample in a study of blood T cell repertoires in COVID-19. Sequencing used immunoSEQ multiplex PCR; TCRdb keeps in-frame clones, though not all of them. This sample has hundreds of thousands of clones; approximately 89% occur once, and the top ten carry approximately 8.1%. Sequencing was done on a sample of peripheral blood. The receptors shown here come from a woman aged 45 to 65 who had recovered from COVID-19. The CDR3 runs from the conserved cysteine through the conserved F or W. A D gene is named only where the DNA matches it firmly. Part of the rows lack a size; the others show once, few, many or a class for expanded clones.

v_call	j_call	clone_size	d_call	cdr3_nt	cdr3_aa
TRBV28	TRBJ1-2	NA	TRBD1	TGTGCCAGCAGTTTGGGACAGGTCTATGGCTACACCTTC	CASSLGQVYGYTF
TRBV9	TRBJ2-5	NA	NA	TGTGCCAGCAGCGTTTTAGAGACCCGAGGGACCCAGTACTTC	CASSVLETRGTQYF
TRBV28	TRBJ2-3	NA	TRBD2	TGTGCCAGCAGTTCGGGGAGACTAGCGGTACTACGAATAACGCAGTATTTT	CASSSGRLAVLRITQYF
TRBV28	TRBJ2-1	NA	NA	TGTGCCCGGACACTATCCTACAATGAGCAGTTCTTC	CARTLSYNEQFF
TRBV9	TRBJ1-5	NA	NA	TGTGCCAGCAGCGTTGGACTGAATCAGCCCCAGCATTTT	CASSVGLNQPQHF
TRBV6-4	TRBJ2-3	NA	NA	TGTGCCAGCAGTGACTCGTCAGAATCCACAGATACGCAGTATTTT	CASSDSSESTDTQYF
TRBV6-2/TRBV6-3	TRBJ1-1	NA	NA	TGTGCCAGCAGCTCCATTACAGGGTGGGATGAAGCTTTCTTT	CASSSITGWDEAFF
TRBV30	TRBJ1-5	NA	NA	TGTGCCTGGAGGGGAGGGGTCGGCCAGCCCCAGCATTTT	CAWRGGVGQPQHF
TRBV24-1	TRBJ2-1	NA	TRBD1	TGTGCCACCAGTTCAACTGGGGACAGGGGGTCCTACAATGAGCAGTTCTTC	CATSSTGDRGSYNEQFF
TRBV28	TRBJ1-3	NA	NA	TGTGCCAGCGCCTCCTCGGGTCACACCATATATTTT	CASASSGHTIYF
TRBV11-2	TRBJ2-7	NA	TRBD1	TGTGCCAGCAGCTTACACCGGGACAGGGCCTACGAGCAGTACTTC	CASSLHRDRAYEQYF
TRBV25-1	TRBJ2-5	once	NA	TGTGCCAGCACTCCCCGGAGGGGGCTTCAGGAGACCCAGTACTTC	CASTPRRGLQETQYF
TRBV19	TRBJ1-3	NA	NA	TGTGCCAGTAGTCCAAGACAGCGCGCAACGTCCATATATTTT	CASSPRQRATSIYF
TRBV27	TRBJ2-5	NA	NA	TGTGCCAGCAGTTTCCTAGAGACCCAGTACTTC	CASSFLETQYF
TRBV9	TRBJ2-3	NA	NA	TGTGCCAGCAGCGTCAGCGGTTACACAGATACGCAGTATTTT	CASSVSGYTDTQYF
TRBV25-1	TRBJ2-7	NA	NA	TGTGCCAGCAGTCGGTCGATCGAGCAGTACTTC	CASSRSIEQYF
TRBV19	TRBJ1-3	few	NA	TGTGCCAGTAGAGCGAACCGGGAGCCCGGAAACACCATATATTTT	CASRANREPGNTIYF
TRBV7-7	TRBJ2-7	NA	NA	TGTGCCAGCAGCTTAGGAACCGGGGAAGGCTACGAGCAGTACTTC	CASSLGTGEGYEQYF
TRBV5-4	TRBJ2-6	few	TRBD1	TGTGCCAGCAGCTTGGGACAGGGACGCTCTGGGGCCAACGTCCTGACTTTC	CASSLGQGRSGANVLTF
TRBV5-1	TRBJ2-5	NA	NA	TGCGCCAGCAGCCCTTACAGACAAGAGACCCAGTACTTC	CASSPYRQETQYF
TRBV15	TRBJ2-2	NA	NA	TGTGCCACCAGCAGAGGGGGGCTGGCGAACACCGGGGAGCTGTTTTTT	CATSRGGLANTGELFF
TRBV5-1	TRBJ1-3	NA	NA	TGCGCCAGCAGCTTGACACAGAGCTCTGGAAACACCATATATTTT	CASSLTQSSGNTIYF
TRBV7-8	TRBJ1-1	NA	NA	TGTGCCAGCAGCCGGGGGCGAGACACTGAAGCTTTCTTT	CASSRGRDTEAFF
TRBV19	TRBJ2-4	NA	NA	TGTGCCAGTTCGGACAGTCTAGCCAAAAACATTCAGTACTTC	CASSDSLAKNIQYF
TRBV19	TRBJ2-1	NA	TRBD2	TGTGCCAGTAAGGCGGGAGGGCCGGTATCCAATGAGCAGTTCTTC	CASKAGGPVSNEQFF
TRBV23-1	TRBJ2-7	NA	NA	TGCGCCAGCAGTCATATGAGGGGGAACTACGAGCAGTACTTC	CASSHMRGNYEQYF
TRBV6-1	TRBJ2-3	NA	NA	TGTGCCAGCAGTGAAGCAGGGGGTAGGTGGGATACGCAGTATTTT	CASSEAGGRWDTQYF
TRBV19	TRBJ2-3	NA	NA	TGTGCCAGTAGTATTGAGTCCAGGGGAACAGATACGCAGTATTTT	CASSIESRGTDTQYF
TRBV2	TRBJ1-5	NA	TRBD1	TGTGCCAGCAGTGAAATAGTCGGGACAGGGGTCTATGGCAATCAGCCCCAGCATTTT	CASSEIVGTGVYGNQPQHF
TRBV20-1	TRBJ2-7	NA	NA	TGCAGTGGCCAGGGTCATGACGAGCAGTACTTC	CSGQGHDEQYF